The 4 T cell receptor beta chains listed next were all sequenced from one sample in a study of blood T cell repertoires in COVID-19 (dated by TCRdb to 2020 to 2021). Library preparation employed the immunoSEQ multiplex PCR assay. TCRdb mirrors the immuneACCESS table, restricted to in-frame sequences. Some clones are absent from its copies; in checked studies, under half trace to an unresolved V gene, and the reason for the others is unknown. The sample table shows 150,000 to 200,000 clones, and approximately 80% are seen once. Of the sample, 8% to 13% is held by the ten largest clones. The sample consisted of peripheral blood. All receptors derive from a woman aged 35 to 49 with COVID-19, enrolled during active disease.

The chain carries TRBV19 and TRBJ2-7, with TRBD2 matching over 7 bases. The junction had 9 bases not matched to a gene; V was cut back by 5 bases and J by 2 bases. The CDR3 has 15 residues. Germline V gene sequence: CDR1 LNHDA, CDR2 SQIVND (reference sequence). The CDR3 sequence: CASSFDLGGTYEQYF. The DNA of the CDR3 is TGTGCCAGTAGTTTCGACCTGGGGGGGACCTACGAGCAGTACTTC.

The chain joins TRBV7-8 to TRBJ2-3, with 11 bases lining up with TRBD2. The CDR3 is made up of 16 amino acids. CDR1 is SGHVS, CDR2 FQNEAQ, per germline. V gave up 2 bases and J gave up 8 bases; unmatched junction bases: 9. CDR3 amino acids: CASSLMGLADVGTQYF. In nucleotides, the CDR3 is TGTGCCAGCAGCTTAATGGGACTAGCGGACGTCGGTACGCAGTATTTT. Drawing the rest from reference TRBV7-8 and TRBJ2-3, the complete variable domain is GAGVSQSPRYKVAKRGQDVALRCDPISGHVSLFWYQQALGQGPEFLTYFQNEAQLDKSGLPSDRFFAERPEGSVSTLKIQRTQQEDSAVYLCASSLMGLADVGTQYFGPGTRLTVL.

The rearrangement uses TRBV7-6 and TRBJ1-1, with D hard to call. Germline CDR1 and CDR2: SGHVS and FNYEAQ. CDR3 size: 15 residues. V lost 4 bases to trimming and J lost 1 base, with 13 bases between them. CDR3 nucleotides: TGTGCCAGCAGCTCCCGGACTGCGGAGAACACTGAAGCTTTCTTT. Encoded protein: CASSSRTAENTEAFF.

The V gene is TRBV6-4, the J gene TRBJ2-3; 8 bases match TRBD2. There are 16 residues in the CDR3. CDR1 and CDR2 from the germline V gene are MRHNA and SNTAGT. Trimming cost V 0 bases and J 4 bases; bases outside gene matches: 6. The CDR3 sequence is CASSDSAGGAADTQYF. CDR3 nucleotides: TGTGCCAGCAGTGACTCCGCGGGGGGCGCGGCAGATACGCAGTATTTT.